This T cell receptor (beta chain) was sequenced during a study of blood T cell repertoires in COVID-19. On the study more broadly: Donors in the United States, Italy and Spain gave samples during acute or convalescent COVID-19. Nucleic acid was either cDNA or gDNA, and it came from T cells, B-cell-depleted T cells, or PBMCs.

Authors' analysis steps: Cell counts per sample came from amplifying reference gene primers. Clones were sequenced by immunoSEQ multiplex PCR, and TCRdb holds only the in-frame ones, with some missing. D and trimming come from the DNA, and the V and J calls and clone size come from that table. The sample gives 150,000 to 200,000 clones, over 60% of which show up once; roughly 25% is in the top ten. The CDR3 consists of 16 residues. CDR1 SNHLY and CDR2 FYNNEI come from the germline V gene. The ends lost 7 bases at V and 1 base at J; junction bases unmatched: 6. The rearrangement uses TRBV2 and TRBJ2-6, with 8 bases aligning to TRBD1. The sequencing sample was made of peripheral blood. The sequence was collected from a woman in her 70s with acute or convalescent COVID-19. The CDR3 DNA is TGTGCCAGCATACGACAGGGGAATTCTGGGGCCAACGTCCTGACTTTC. It encodes CASIRQGNSGANVLTF. Full variable domain (remainder filled in from reference TRBV2 and TRBJ2-6): EPEVTQTPSHQVTQMGQEVILRCVPISNHLYFYWYRQILGQKVEFLVSFYNNEISEKSEIFDDQFSVERPDGSNFTLKIRSTKLEDSAMYFCASIRQGNSGANVLTFGAGSRLTVL.